This TCR beta chain was recorded in a study of CD8+CD57+ T cells in acquired aplastic anemia. In germline, CDR1 is MGHRA, CDR2 YSYEKL. The CDR3 runs 18 residues. V shed 2 bases, J shed 4 bases, and the junction held 12 bases outside the gene matches. The template used for profiling TCR beta VDJ and CDR3 was genomic DNA. In TCRdb, the reads were re-called with MiXCR into one record per CDR3 protein. Among approximately 160,000 distinct CDR3 sequences listed, less than 60% were seen once. This clonotype was recorded many times. Patients chosen for sequencing had CD8+CD57+ cells that had expanded, as shown by flow cytometry.

What was sequenced was sorted CD4+, CD8+, or CD8+CD57+ T cells (not recorded which) from PBMCs. The sequence was collected from a human donor with aplastic anemia. The chain combines TRBV4-1 with TRBJ1-2; 11 positions agree with TRBD1. CDR3 bases: TGCGCCAGCAGCCAATCACCGGGACAGGGGGTCGGGAGCTATGGCTACACCTTC. This codes for CASSQSPGQGVGSYGYTF.